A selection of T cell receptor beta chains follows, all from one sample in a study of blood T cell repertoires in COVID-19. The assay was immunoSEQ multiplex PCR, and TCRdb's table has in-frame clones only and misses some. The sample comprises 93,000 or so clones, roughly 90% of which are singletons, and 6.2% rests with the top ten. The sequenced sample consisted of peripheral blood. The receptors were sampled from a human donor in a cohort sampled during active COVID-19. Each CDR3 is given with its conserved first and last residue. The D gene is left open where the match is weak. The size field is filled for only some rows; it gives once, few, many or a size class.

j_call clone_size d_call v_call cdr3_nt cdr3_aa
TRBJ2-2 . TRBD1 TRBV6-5 TGTGCCAGCAGAGGGACAGGGACGGCCGGGGAGCTGTTTTTT CASRGTGTAGELFF
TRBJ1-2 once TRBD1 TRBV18 TGTGCCAGCTCACCATCGGGGACAGGAGTGGCGTATGGCTACACCTTC CASSPSGTGVAYGYTF
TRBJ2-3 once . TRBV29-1 TGCAGCGTGGGAGGAGGTGTGATGGGCACAGATACGCAGTATTTT CSVGGGVMGTDTQYF
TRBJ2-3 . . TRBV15 TGTGCCACCAGCAGAGTGCGACAGAGCACAGATACGCAGTATTTT CATSRVRQSTDTQYF
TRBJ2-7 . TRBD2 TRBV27 TGTGCCAGCAGTTTTCGCGGGAGTCAGTACGAGCAGTACTTC CASSFRGSQYEQYF
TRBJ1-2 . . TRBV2 TGTGCCAGCAGTGAAGTCAGGCGTTATGGCTACACCTTC CASSEVRRYGYTF
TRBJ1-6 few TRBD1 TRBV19 TGTGCCAGTAGTAAGGGACAGCGAGGTTCACCCCTCCACTTT CASSKGQRGSPLHF
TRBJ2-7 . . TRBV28 TGTGCCAGCAGTTTACGAGGCTACGAGCAGTACTTC CASSLRGYEQYF
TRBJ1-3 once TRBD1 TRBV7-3 TGTGCCAGCAGCTTATTGGGACAGAGCTCTGGAAACACCATATATTTT CASSLLGQSSGNTIYF
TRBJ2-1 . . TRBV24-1 TGTGCCACCAGTGATTTGCAAGGGAGCTCCTACAATGAGCAGTTCTTC CATSDLQGSSYNEQFF
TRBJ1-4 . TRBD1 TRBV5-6 TGTGCCACCAACCGGGACAGGGAGGAAAAACTGTTTTTT CATNRDREEKLFF
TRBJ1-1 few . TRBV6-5 TGTGCCAGCAGTTGGGCAGATGAAGCTTTCTTT CASSWADEAFF
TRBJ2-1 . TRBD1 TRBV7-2 TGTGCCAGCAGCTTAGCCCGGACAGGGAGAACTAGGGAGCAGTTCTTC CASSLARTGRTREQFF
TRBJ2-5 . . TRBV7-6 TGTGCCAGCAGCTTATATGTAGGGCGGGGAGAGACCCAGTACTTC CASSLYVGRGETQYF
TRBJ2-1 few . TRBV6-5 TGTGCCAGCAGTTACTCGCTTGGGGGCTACTACAATGAGCAGTTCTTC CASSYSLGGYYNEQFF
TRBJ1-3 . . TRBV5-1 TGCGCCAGCAGCTTGGAATGGGCAGGGAAGGGAAACACCATATATTTT CASSLEWAGKGNTIYF
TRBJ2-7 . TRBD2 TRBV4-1 TGCGCCAGCAGCCAAGTGGGGGGGGACTACGAGCAGTACTTC CASSQVGGDYEQYF
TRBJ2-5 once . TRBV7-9 TGTGCCATTAAAGAGACCCAGTACTTC CAIKETQYF
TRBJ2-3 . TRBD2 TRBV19 TGTGCCAGTAGTATGGTCATAGCGGGAGTATCCGATACGCAGTATTTT CASSMVIAGVSDTQYF
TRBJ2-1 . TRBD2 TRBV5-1 TGCGCCAGCAGCTACCTGCAGCGGGAGGTTGACAATGAGCAGTTCTTC CASSYLQREVDNEQFF
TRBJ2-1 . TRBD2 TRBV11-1 TGTGCCAGCAGCCCCGCCTTAGCTAGCGGGAGAAATGAGCAGTTCTTC CASSPALASGRNEQFF
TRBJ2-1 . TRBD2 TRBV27 TGTGCCAGCAGCCTATCTAGCGGTTACTCCTACAATGAGCAGTTCTTC CASSLSSGYSYNEQFF
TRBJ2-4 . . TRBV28 TGTGCCGGCCGGGACAATGACCAAAACATTCAGTACTTC CAGRDNDQNIQYF
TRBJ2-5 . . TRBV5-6 TGTGCCAGCAACCCTCGACTCAATCAGGAGACCCAGTACTTC CASNPRLNQETQYF
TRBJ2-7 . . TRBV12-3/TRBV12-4 TGTGCCAGCAGTTTGGACATCTCCTACGAGCAGTACTTC CASSLDISYEQYF